This T cell receptor (beta chain) appears in the sequencing data of a study of blood T cells in healthy people across ages. Germline V gives CDR1 SQVTM, CDR2 ANQGSEA. The CDR3 has 14 residues. General study findings and limits: Diversity estimates from one million T cells were considered underestimates.

There were healthy Caucasian individuals from Russia, aged roughly 6 to 95, serving as donors. The authors ran a second PCR of about 7 to 11 cycles using a sample-barcoded 5' primer and a J-beta primer mix. From the 5' RACE reads, TCRdb called clonotypes with MiXCR, one entry per CDR3 protein. Altogether about 750,000 distinct CDR3 sequences are present, about 55% being singletons, with the ten largest covering about 42%. Regarding this clonotype: Its target is not known.

The sample comprised blood. The chain uses TRBV29-1 and TRBJ2-3, with 12 bases that match TRBD2. This receptor was obtained from an elderly man in good health. The CDR3 DNA reads TGCAGTCTGGAGCTAGCGGGAGGGGACCGATACGCGTATTTT. Protein product: CSLELAGGDRYAYF.